The TCR beta chain described here comes from a study of blood T cell repertoires in COVID-19. Profiled with immunoSEQ multiplex PCR; TCRdb holds only in-frame clones, not every one. The sample records 70,000 to 95,000 clones, approximately 80% being singletons. The length of the CDR3 is 14 residues. Germline V gives CDR1 SQVTM, CDR2 ANQGSEA. Germline trimming cut 4 bases from V and 4 bases from J; bases unmatched to any gene: 9. J is TRBJ2-7 and V is TRBV29-1; 8 positions match TRBD2. The TCR sequence derives from a human donor in a cohort sampled during active COVID-19. The sample consisted of peripheral blood. In nucleotides, the CDR3 is TGCAGCGTTGTTCTGGCGGCGGGGGGATACGAGCAGTACTTC. It is translated as CSVVLAAGGYEQYF.